The TCR beta chain under discussion was sequenced for a study of Ad26.COV2.S vaccination and SARS-CoV-2 variants. Study results and caveats: Total responses of T cells may have been underestimated by the analyses of TCR breadth and depth.

The CDR3 sequence is 17 residues long. V lost 5 bases, J lost 6 bases, and 12 bases stayed unmatched. CDR1 is MNHEY, CDR2 SMNVEV, per germline (reference sequence). Comments on this clone: No antigen is known for it.

Produced via immunoSEQ multiplex PCR; TCRdb's table is partial and in-frame only. The table has nearly 95,000 clones, more than 70% seen once; the top ten hold roughly 15%. The sequence came from a human donor who had recovered from COVID-19. This chain uses TRBV27 with TRBJ2-2, with 10 bases fitting TRBD1. Sequences were derived from peripheral blood, sampled after recovery from COVID-19. The CDR3 reads CASSLNYRDRGSGELFF. CDR3 coding DNA: TGTGCCAGCAGTCTTAATTACCGGGACAGGGGCTCCGGGGAGCTGTTTTTT.